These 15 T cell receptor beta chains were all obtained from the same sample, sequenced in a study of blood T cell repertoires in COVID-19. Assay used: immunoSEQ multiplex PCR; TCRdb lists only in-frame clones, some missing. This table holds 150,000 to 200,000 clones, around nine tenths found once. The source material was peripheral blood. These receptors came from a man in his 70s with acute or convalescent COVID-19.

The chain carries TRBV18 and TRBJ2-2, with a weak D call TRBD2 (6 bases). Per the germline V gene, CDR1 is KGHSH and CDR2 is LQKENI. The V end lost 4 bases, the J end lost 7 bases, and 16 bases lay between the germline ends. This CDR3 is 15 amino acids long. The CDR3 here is CASSRWDSRFGELFF. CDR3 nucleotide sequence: TGTGCCAGCTCACGTTGGGACTCAAGGTTCGGGGAGCTGTTTTTT.

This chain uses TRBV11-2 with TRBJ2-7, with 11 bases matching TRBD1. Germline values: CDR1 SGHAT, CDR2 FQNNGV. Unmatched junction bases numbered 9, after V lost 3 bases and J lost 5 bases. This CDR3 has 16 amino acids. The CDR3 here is CASSFSGGTGGDEQYF. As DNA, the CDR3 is TGTGCCAGCAGCTTCTCTGGCGGGACAGGGGGTGACGAGCAGTACTTC.

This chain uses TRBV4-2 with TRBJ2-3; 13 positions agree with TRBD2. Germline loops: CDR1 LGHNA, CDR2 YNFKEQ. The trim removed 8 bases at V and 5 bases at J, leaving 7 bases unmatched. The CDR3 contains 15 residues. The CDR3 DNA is TGTGCCAGCGGAGGGACTAGCGGGAAAAAAGATACGCAGTATTTT. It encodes CASGGTSGKKDTQYF.

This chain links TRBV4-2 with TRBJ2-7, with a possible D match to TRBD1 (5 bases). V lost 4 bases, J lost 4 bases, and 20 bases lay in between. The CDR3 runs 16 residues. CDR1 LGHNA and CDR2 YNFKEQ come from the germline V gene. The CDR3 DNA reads TGTGCCAGCAGCCCCGGTCCCTCTAGGGGTGAGTACGAGCAGTACTTC. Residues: CASSPGPSRGEYEQYF.

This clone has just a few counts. The CDR3 is CASIRGRETEAFF. CDR3 sequence (DNA): TGTGCCAGCATCAGGGGGCGGGAGACTGAAGCTTTCTTT. J is TRBJ1-1 and V is TRBV28, with TRBD1 matching over 8 bases. V shed 7 bases and J 5 bases; nucleotides not matched to a gene: 6. The CDR3 sequence is 13 residues long. From germline, CDR1 is MDHEN and CDR2 SYDVKM.

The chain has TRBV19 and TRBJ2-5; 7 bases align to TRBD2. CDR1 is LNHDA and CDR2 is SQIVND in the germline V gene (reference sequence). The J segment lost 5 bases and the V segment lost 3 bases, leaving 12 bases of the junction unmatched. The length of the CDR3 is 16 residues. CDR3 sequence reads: CASSISGVGSGETQYF. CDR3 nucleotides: TGTGCCAGTAGTATCAGCGGGGTAGGGTCTGGGGAGACCCAGTACTTC. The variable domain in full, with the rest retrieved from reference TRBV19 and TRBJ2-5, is DGGITQSPKYLFRKEGQNVTLSCEQNLNHDAMYWYRQDPGQGLRLIYYSQIVNDFQKGDIAEGYSVSREKKESFPLTVTSAQKNPTAFYLCASSISGVGSGETQYFGPGTRLLVL.

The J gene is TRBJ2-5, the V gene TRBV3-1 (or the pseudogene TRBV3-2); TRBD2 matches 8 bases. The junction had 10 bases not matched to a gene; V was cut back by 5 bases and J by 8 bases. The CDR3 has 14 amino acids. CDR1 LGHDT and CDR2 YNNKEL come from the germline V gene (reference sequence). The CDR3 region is CASSATRGGGTQYF. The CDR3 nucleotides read TGTGCCAGCAGCGCTACCCGGGGGGGTGGAACCCAGTACTTC.

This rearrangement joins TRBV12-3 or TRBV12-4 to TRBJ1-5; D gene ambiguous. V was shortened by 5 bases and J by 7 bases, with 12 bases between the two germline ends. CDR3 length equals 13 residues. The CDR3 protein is CASSAEGGQPQHF. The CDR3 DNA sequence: TGTGCCAGCAGTGCGGAGGGAGGACAGCCCCAGCATTTT.

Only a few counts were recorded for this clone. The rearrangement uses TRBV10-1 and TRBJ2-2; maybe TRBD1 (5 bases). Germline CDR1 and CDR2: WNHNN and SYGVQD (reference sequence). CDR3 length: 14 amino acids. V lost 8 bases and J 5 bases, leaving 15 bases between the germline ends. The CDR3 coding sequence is TGCGCCAGCCAGGGCTCAGTGGGGACCGGGGAGCTGTTTTTT. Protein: CASQGSVGTGELFF.

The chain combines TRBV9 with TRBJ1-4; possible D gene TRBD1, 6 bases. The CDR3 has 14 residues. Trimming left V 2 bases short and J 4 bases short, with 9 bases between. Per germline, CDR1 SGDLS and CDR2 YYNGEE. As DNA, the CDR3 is TGTGCCAGCAGCGTTGGACAGAATAATGAAAAACTGTTTTTT. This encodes CASSVGQNNEKLFF.

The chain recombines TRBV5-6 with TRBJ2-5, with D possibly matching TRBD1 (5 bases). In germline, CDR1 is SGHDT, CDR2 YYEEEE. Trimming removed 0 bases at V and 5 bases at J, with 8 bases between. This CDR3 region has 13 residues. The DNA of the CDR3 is TGTGCCAGCAGCTTGGTGGGGCGGGAGACCCAGTACTTC. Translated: CASSLVGRETQYF.

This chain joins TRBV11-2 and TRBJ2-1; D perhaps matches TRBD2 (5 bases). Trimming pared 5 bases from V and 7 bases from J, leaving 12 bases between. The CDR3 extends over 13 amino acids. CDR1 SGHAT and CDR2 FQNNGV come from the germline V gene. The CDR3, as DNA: TGTGCCAGCAGCCTACAGCGGTCTAATGAGCAGTTCTTC. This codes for CASSLQRSNEQFF.

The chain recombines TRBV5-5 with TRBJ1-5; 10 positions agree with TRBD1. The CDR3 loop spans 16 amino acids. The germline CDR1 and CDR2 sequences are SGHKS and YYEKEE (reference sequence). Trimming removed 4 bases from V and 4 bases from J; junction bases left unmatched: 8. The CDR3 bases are TGTGCCAGCAGCCTAAGGACAGGGGGTACTAATCAGCCCCAGCATTTT. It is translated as CASSLRTGGTNQPQHF.

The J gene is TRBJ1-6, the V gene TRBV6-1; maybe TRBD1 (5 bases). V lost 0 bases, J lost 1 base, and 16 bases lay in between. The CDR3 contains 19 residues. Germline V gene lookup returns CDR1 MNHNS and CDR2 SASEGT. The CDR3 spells CASSEASGRVGSYNSPLHF. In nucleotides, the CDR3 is TGTGCCAGCAGTGAAGCGTCAGGGAGGGTTGGGTCCTATAATTCACCCCTCCACTTT.

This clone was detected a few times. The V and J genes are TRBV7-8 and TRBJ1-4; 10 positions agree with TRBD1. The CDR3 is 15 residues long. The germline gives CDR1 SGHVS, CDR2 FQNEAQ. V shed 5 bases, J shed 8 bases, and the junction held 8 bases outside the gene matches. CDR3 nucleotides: TGTGCCAGCAGCCCCTGGGGACAGGGGCGAGAAAAACTGTTTTTT. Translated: CASSPWGQGREKLFF. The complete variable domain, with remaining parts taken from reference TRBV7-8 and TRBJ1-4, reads GAGVSQSPRYKVAKRGQDVALRCDPISGHVSLFWYQQALGQGPEFLTYFQNEAQLDKSGLPSDRFFAERPEGSVSTLKIQRTQQEDSAVYLCASSPWGQGREKLFFGSGTQLSVL.